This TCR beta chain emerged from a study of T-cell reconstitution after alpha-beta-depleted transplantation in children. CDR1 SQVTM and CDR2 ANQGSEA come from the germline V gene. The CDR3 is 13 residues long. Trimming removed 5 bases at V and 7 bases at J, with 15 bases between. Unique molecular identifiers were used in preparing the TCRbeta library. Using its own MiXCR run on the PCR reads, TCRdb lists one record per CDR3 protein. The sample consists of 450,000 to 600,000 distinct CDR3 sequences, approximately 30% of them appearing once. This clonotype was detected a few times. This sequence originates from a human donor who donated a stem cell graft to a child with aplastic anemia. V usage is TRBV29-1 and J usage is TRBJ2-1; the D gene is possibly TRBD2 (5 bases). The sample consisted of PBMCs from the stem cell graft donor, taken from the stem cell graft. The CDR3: CSVRDQGINEQFF. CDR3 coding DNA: TGCAGCGTTCGGGATCAAGGGATAAATGAGCAGTTCTTC.